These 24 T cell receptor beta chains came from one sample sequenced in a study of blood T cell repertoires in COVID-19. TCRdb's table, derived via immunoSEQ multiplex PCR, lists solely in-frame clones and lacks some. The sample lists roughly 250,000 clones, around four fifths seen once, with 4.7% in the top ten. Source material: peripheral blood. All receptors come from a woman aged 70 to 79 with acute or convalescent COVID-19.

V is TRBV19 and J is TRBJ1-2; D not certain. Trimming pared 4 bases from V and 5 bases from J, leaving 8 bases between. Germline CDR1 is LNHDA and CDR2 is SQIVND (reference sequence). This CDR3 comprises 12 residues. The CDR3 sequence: CASSTTAYGYTF. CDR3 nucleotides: TGTGCCAGTAGTACTACAGCTTATGGCTACACCTTC.

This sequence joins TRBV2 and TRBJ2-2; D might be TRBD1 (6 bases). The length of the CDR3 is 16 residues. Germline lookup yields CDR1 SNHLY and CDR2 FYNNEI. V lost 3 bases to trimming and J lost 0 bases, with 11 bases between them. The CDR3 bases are TGTGCCAGCAGTGACCCCAGGGACACGAACACCGGGGAGCTGTTTTTT. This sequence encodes CASSDPRDTNTGELFF. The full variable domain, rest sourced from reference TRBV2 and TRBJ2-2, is EPEVTQTPSHQVTQMGQEVILRCVPISNHLYFYWYRQILGQKVEFLVSFYNNEISEKSEIFDDQFSVERPDGSNFTLKIRSTKLEDSAMYFCASSDPRDTNTGELFFGEGSRLTVL.

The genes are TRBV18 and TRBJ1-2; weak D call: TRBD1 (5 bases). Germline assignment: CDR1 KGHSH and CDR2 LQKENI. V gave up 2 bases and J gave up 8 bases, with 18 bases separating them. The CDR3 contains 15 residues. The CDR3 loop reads CASSPLTAGVDGYTF. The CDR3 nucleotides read TGTGCCAGCTCACCATTGACCGCGGGGGTGGACGGCTACACCTTC.

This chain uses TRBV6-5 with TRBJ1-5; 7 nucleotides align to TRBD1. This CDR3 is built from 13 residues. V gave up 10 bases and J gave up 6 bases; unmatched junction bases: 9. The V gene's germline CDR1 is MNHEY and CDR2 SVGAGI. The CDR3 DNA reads TGTGCCACCCTGAGGGGGCTGGGTCAGCCCCAGCATTTT. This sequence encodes CATLRGLGQPQHF.

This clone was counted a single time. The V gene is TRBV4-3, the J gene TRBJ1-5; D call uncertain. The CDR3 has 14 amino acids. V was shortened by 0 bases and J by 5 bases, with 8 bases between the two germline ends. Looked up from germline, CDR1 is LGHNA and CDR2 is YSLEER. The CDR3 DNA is TGCGCCAGCAGCCAAGACAACAGAGATCAGCCCCAGCATTTT. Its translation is CASSQDNRDQPQHF.

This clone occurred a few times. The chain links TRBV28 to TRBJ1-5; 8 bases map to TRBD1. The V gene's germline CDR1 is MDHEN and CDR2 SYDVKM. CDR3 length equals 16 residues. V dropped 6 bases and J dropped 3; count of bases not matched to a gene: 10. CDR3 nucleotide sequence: TGTGCCAGCAGCCGGGGGACAGGCTTTTCCAATCAGCCCCAGCATTTT. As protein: CASSRGTGFSNQPQHF. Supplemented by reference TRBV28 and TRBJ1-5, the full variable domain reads DVKVTQSSRYLVKRTGEKVFLECVQDMDHENMFWYRQDPGLGLRLIYFSYDVKMKEKGDIPEGYSVSREKKERFSLILESASTNQTSMYLCASSRGTGFSNQPQHFGDGTRLSIL.

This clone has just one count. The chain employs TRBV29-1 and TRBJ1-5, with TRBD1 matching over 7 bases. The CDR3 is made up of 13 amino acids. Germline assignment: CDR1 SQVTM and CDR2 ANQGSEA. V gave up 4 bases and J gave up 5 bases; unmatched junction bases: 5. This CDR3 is CSVGTGDHQPQHF. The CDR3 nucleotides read TGCAGCGTTGGCACAGGGGACCATCAGCCCCAGCATTTT. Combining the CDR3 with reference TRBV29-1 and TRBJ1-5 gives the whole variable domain SAVISQKPSRDICQRGTSLTIQCQVDSQVTMMFWYRQQPGQSLTLIATANQGSEATYESGFVIDKFPISRPNLTFSTLTVSNMSPEDSSIYLCSVGTGDHQPQHFGDGTRLSIL.

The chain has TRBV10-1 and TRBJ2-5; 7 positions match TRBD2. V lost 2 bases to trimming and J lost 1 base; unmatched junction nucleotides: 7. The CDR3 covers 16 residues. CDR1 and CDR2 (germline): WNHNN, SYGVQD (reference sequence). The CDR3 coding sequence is TGCGCCAGCAGTGAGGGGACTGGGGGGGTCCAAGAGACCCAGTACTTC. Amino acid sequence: CASSEGTGGVQETQYF.

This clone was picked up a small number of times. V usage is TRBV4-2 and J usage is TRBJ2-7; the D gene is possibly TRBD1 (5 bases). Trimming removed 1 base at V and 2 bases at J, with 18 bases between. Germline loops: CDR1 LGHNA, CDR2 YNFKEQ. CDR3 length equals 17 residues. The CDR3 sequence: CASSQVAVDRTPYEQYF. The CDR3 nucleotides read TGTGCCAGCAGCCAAGTGGCAGTCGATAGGACACCCTACGAGCAGTACTTC.

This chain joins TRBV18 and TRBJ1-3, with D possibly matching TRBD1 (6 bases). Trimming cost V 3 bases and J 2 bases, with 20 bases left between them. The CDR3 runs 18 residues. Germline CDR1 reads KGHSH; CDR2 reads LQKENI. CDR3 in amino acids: CASSPSRPNRGTGNTIYF. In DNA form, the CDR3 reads TGTGCCAGCTCACCGTCCCGTCCGAATAGGGGGACTGGAAACACCATATATTTT.

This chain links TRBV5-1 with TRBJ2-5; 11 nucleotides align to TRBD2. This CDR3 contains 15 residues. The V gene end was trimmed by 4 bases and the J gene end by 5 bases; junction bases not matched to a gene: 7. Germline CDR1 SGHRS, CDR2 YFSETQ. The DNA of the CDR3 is TGCGCCAGCAGCCCCCGTAGCGGGGGGGAGGAGACCCAGTACTTC. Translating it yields CASSPRSGGEETQYF.

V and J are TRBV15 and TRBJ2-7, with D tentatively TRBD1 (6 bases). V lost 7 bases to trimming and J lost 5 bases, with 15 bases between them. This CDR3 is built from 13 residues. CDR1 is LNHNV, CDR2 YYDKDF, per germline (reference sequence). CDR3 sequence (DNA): TGTGCCACCACAGCAGGGGAGAGGGACGAGCAGTACTTC. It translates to CATTAGERDEQYF.

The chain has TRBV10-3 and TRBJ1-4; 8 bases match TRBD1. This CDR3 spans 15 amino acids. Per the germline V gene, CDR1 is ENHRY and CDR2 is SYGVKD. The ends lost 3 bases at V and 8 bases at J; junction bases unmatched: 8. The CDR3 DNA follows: TGTGCCATCAGTGAATCAGGGGGCTTCGAGGAAAAACTGTTTTTT. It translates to CAISESGGFEEKLFF.

The CDR3 here is CASSSQGGSSQETQYF. As DNA, the CDR3 is TGCGCCAGCAGCTCCCAGGGCGGTAGTTCTCAAGAGACCCAGTACTTC. The chain carries TRBV5-1 and TRBJ2-5; tentative D call: TRBD1 (5 bases). The CDR3 has 16 amino acids. Per germline, CDR1 SGHRS and CDR2 YFSETQ. Trimming cost V 3 bases and J 2 bases, with 17 bases left between them.

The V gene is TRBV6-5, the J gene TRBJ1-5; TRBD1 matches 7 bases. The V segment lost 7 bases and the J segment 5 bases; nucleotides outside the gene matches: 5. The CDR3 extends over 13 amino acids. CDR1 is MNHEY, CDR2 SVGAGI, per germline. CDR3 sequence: CASIRGLDQPQHF. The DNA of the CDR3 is TGTGCCAGCATAAGGGGGCTAGATCAGCCCCAGCATTTT.

The CDR3 here is CASSPYVSLSDLAGKETQYF. The CDR3 DNA reads as TGTGCCAGCTCACCATATGTATCCCTTTCGGATTTAGCGGGGAAAGAGACCCAGTACTTC. The chain carries TRBV18 and TRBJ2-5, with 8 bases identical to TRBD2. The CDR3 covers 20 residues. The trim removed 2 bases at V and 3 bases at J, leaving 20 bases unmatched. The germline CDR1 and CDR2 sequences are KGHSH and LQKENI.

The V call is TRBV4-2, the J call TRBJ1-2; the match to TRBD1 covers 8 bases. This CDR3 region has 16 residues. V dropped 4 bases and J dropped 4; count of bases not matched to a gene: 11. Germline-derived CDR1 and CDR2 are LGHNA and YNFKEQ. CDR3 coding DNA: TGTGCCAGCAGCCGCCAACAGGGGGGAGAAGTCTATGGCTACACCTTC. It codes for CASSRQQGGEVYGYTF.

The CDR3 region has the DNA TGTGCCAGCAGATCCCTGGGGCTTGAGTACTTC. This gives the protein CASRSLGLEYF. The V and J genes are TRBV6-6 and TRBJ2-7; a possible D gene is TRBD1 (5 bases). Germline V lookup: CDR1 MNHNY, CDR2 SVGAGI (reference sequence). The CDR3 sequence is 11 residues long. Trimming shortened V by 6 bases and J by 11 bases, and 14 bases separated the two germline ends.

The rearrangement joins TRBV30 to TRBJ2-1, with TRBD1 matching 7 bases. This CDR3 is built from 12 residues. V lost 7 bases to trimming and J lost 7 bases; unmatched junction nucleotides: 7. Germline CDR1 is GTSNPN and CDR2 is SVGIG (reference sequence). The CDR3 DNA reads TGTGCCTTGAACAGGGGTGCGAATGAGCAGTTCTTC. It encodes CALNRGANEQFF.

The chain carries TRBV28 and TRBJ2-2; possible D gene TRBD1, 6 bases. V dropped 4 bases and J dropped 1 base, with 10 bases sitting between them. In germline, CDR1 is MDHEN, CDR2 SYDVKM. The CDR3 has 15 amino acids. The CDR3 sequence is CASSSSQGNTGELFF. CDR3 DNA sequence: TGTGCCAGCAGTTCATCACAGGGGAACACCGGGGAGCTGTTTTTT.

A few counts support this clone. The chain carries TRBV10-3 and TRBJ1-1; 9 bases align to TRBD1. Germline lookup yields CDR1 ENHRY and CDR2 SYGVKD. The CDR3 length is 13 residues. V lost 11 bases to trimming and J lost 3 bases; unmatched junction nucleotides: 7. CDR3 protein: CASDRGGDTEAFF. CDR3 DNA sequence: TGTGCCTCGGACAGGGGAGGGGACACTGAAGCTTTCTTT.

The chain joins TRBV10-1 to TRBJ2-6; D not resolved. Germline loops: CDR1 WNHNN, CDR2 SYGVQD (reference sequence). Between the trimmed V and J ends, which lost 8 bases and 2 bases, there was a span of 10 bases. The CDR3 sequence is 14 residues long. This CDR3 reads CASSPSAGANVLTF. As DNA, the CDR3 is TGCGCCAGCTCACCGAGCGCTGGGGCCAACGTCCTGACTTTC.

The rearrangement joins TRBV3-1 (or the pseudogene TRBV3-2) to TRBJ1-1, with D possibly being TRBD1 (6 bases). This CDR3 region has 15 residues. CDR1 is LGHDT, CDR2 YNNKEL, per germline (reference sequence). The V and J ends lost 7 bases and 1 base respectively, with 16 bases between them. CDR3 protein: CASTGGGGSNTEAFF. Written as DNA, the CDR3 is TGTGCCAGCACGGGCGGCGGGGGCTCGAACACTGAAGCTTTCTTT.

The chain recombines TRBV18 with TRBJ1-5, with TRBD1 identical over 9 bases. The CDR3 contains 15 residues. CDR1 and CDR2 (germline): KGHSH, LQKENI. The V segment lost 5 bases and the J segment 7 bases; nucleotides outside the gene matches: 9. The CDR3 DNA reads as TGTGCCAGCTCAGAACAGGGGGCGAGCCGCCAGCCCCAGCATTTT. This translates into CASSEQGASRQPQHF.